The 32 T cell receptor beta chains given below trace back to one sample, sequenced in a study of regulatory T cells in long-lasting Graves disease (dated by TCRdb to about 2021). Library preparation was by multiplex PCR. The sequencer listed for this sample is Illumina HiSeq 4000. iRepertoire HTBI primers and Arm-PCR amplification of CDR3 regions were used to construct TCR beta libraries. TCRdb reran the public reads through fastp at Q25 and MiXCR, keeping productive beta chains. Every distinct CDR3 protein forms one entry, paired with its most common genes and DNA. Counted in this sample were hundreds of thousands of distinct CDR3 sequences; less than 20% of them appeared once. Jointly, the top ten make up around 18% of the sample. The sample's time point label is to be understood as: newly diagnosed GD, antithyroid drugs for less than 3 months. For both TCR sequencing and RNA sequencing, RNA was extracted from PBMCs using TRIzol.

These data were also filed under a second study, of T cells in Graves' hyperthyroidism and ophthalmopathy.

This specimen was peripheral blood mononuclear cells (PBMCs), taken at new diagnosis, from a patient treated with antithyroid drugs. The receptors were gathered from a woman younger than 45 with Graves disease. Donor details come from another sample of the same person, matched by shared clones.

Remarks on this clonotype: This may come from a read error, since a much larger clone is one base off. This chain links TRBV27 with TRBJ1-1; tentative D call: TRBD1 (6 bases). In germline, CDR1 is MNHEY, CDR2 SMNVEV (reference sequence). The CDR3 runs 15 residues. This CDR3 is CASKGQGYLVTETFF. In DNA, the CDR3 is TGTGCCAGCAAGGGGCAGGGGTATTTGGTGACTGAAACTTTCTTT.

This clonotype has just one count. The V call is TRBV3-1, the J call TRBJ2-7; 9 positions match TRBD1. Germline V gene sequence: CDR1 LGHDT, CDR2 YNNKEL (reference sequence). V gave up 4 bases and J gave up 5 bases; unmatched junction bases: 15. The CDR3 spans 17 residues. In nucleotides, the CDR3 is TGTGCCAGCAGCCGAAAATTACCGGGACAGGGCCCTCACGAGCAGTACTTC. Protein sequence: CASSRKLPGQGPHEQYF.

This clonotype showed up many times. This rearrangement joins TRBV28 to TRBJ1-1; 8 bases are shared with TRBD1. V trimming: 5 bases; J trimming: 9 bases; junction bases outside the gene matches: 5. Germline V gene sequence: CDR1 MDHEN, CDR2 SYDVKM. CDR3 length equals 12 residues. In DNA, the CDR3 is TGTGCCAGCAGTGAGGACAGGGCCAAAGCTTTCTTT. The encoded protein is CASSEDRAKAFF.

This clonotype was recorded at least ten times. The rearrangement uses TRBV28 and TRBJ1-2; a possible D gene is TRBD1 (5 bases). From germline, CDR1 is MDHEN and CDR2 SYDVKM. CDR3 length equals 15 residues. The V end lost 3 bases, the J end lost 4 bases, and 15 bases lay between the germline ends. CDR3 sequence (DNA): TGTGCCAGCAGTTTGGCCGGAGGGGCGGGCTATGGCTACACCTTC. Its translation: CASSLAGGAGYGYTF.

With respect to this clonotype: A clone one base away is much larger, so this may be a read error. This chain links TRBV20-1 with TRBJ2-7, with 9 bases fitting TRBD2. V lost 5 bases, J lost 2 bases, and 13 bases stayed unmatched. This CDR3 has 16 residues. Germline loops: CDR1 DFQATT, CDR2 SNEGSKA (reference sequence). The CDR3: CSARNPGTSFPYEQYF. CDR3 DNA: TGCAGTGCTCGGAACCCCGGGACTAGCTTCCCCTACGAGCAGTACTTC.

This clonotype was seen many times. The chain uses TRBV28 and TRBJ2-7; TRBD2 agrees at 7 bases. The CDR3 is 19 amino acids. The V gene end was trimmed by 6 bases and the J gene end by 0 bases; junction bases not matched to a gene: 20. Per germline, CDR1 MDHEN and CDR2 SYDVKM. CDR3 amino acids: CASSLSLWGSGTYSYEQYF. CDR3 DNA: TGTGCCAGCAGCCTCTCATTGTGGGGAAGCGGGACCTACTCCTACGAGCAGTACTTC.

This clonotype has ten or more counts. The chain is built from TRBV5-1 and TRBJ1-5; TRBD1 might be the D (5 bases). V was pared by 1 base and J by 0 bases, with 8 bases between. Germline CDR1 SGHRS, CDR2 YFSETQ. This CDR3 spans 15 amino acids. The CDR3 protein is CASSLPGISNQPQHF. CDR3 nucleotides: TGCGCCAGCAGCTTGCCAGGGATTAGCAATCAGCCCCAGCATTTT. Looking up the rest from reference TRBV5-1 and TRBJ1-5 gives the full variable domain: KAGVTQTPRYLIKTRGQQVTLSCSPISGHRSVSWYQQTPGQGLQFLFEYFSETQRNKGNFPGRFSGRQFSNSRSEMNVSTLELGDSALYLCASSLPGISNQPQHFGDGTRLSIL.

This clonotype was picked up one time. The gene calls are TRBV11-2 and TRBJ2-7; D unclear. V was pared by 0 bases and J by 5 bases, with 11 bases between. Germline CDR1 SGHAT, CDR2 FQNNGV. This CDR3 has 14 residues. The CDR3 sequence: CASSLESAWDEQYF. For the CDR3, the DNA is TGTGCCAGCAGCTTAGAGTCAGCTTGGGACGAGCAGTACTTC.

This clonotype occurred a few times. The V and J genes are TRBV12-3 or TRBV12-4 and TRBJ2-5; 11 bases fit TRBD1. J was trimmed by 4 bases and V by 5 bases; bases with no gene match: 6. The CDR3 consists of 15 residues. The CDR3 nucleotides read TGTGCCAGCAGTCCCGGGACAGGGGGAATAGAGACCCAGTACTTC. Its protein product is CASSPGTGGIETQYF.

This clonotype occurred many times. This chain links TRBV12-3 or TRBV12-4 with TRBJ1-1, with TRBD1 identical over 8 bases. This CDR3 has 11 amino acids. The junction had 4 bases not matched to a gene; V was cut back by 6 bases and J by 10 bases. CDR3 coding DNA: TGTGCCAGCAGAATAGACAGGGGAGCTTTCTTT. Its translation: CASRIDRGAFF.

In its sample, this clonotype was seen many times. The rearrangement joins TRBV28 to TRBJ2-7; D perhaps matches TRBD1 (6 bases). V was cut by 6 bases and J by 2 bases, with 14 bases left in between. Germline values: CDR1 MDHEN, CDR2 SYDVKM. This CDR3 is 14 amino acids long. CDR3 loop: CASSLRDNPYEQYF. CDR3 sequence (DNA): TGTGCCAGCAGCCTCCGGGACAATCCCTACGAGCAGTACTTC.

This clonotype showed up many times. The chain joins TRBV3-1 to TRBJ2-5; perhaps TRBD2 as D (7 bases). Germline loops: CDR1 LGHDT, CDR2 YNNKEL (reference sequence). Trimming left V 4 bases short and J 5 bases short, with 17 bases between. The CDR3 length is 15 residues. This CDR3 is CASSPTGRETETQYF. The CDR3 coding sequence is TGTGCCAGCAGCCCTACAGGGAGGGAGACGGAGACCCAGTACTTC.

This clonotype occurred many times. The rearrangement uses TRBV5-5 and TRBJ2-5; 11 bases fit TRBD2. Germline-derived CDR1 and CDR2 are SGHKS and YYEKEE (reference sequence). The CDR3 sequence is 17 residues long. The ends lost 1 base at V and 2 bases at J; junction bases unmatched: 7. The CDR3 sequence is CASSLLGLAARQETQYF. As DNA, the CDR3 is TGTGCCAGCAGCTTGCTGGGACTAGCGGCCCGACAAGAGACCCAGTACTTC.

The J gene is TRBJ2-7, the V gene TRBV3-1, with D hard to call. Germline loops: CDR1 LGHDT, CDR2 YNNKEL (reference sequence). Trimming stripped 1 base from V and 6 bases from J, with 7 bases between. This CDR3 contains 12 residues. The CDR3 loop reads CASSQALTEQYF. In DNA form, the CDR3 reads TGTGCCAGCAGCCAAGCACTTACCGAGCAGTACTTC.

This clonotype was counted between two and nine times. V gene TRBV5-1 combines with J gene TRBJ1-6, with D perhaps TRBD1 (6 bases). The CDR3 has 15 residues. Trimming cost V 0 bases and J 7 bases, with 11 bases left between them. Germline V CDR1 and CDR2: SGHRS, YFSETQ. DNA of the CDR3: TGCGCCAGCAGCTTGGAGAGACAGGAAAATTCACCCCTCCACTTT. Amino acid sequence: CASSLERQENSPLHF.

This clonotype was seen a single time. The chain is built from TRBV4-1 and TRBJ2-1; D is perhaps TRBD1 (6 bases). The CDR3 sequence is 18 residues long. From germline, CDR1 is MGHRA and CDR2 YSYEKL. Trimming took 4 bases from V and 3 from J, leaving 22 bases between them. As DNA, the CDR3 is TGCGCCAGCAGCCCTTGGTTGGGGGCGGTGGACTGCTACAATGAGCAGTTCTTC. Its protein product is CASSPWLGAVDCYNEQFF.

About this clonotype itself: With a much larger clone just one base away, this may be a read error. V is TRBV12-3 or TRBV12-4 and J is TRBJ2-5; unclear D gene. The CDR3 is 12 residues long. Between the trimmed V and J ends, which lost 5 bases and 3 bases, there was a span of 7 bases. CDR3 DNA sequence: TGTGCCAGCAGTCCTTACGAAGAGACCCAGTACTTC. Its protein is CASSPYEETQYF.

The genes are TRBV6-4 and TRBJ2-1; 8 bases align to TRBD1. Looked up from germline, CDR1 is MRHNA and CDR2 is SNTAGT. The CDR3 is made up of 15 amino acids. The J segment lost 4 bases and the V segment lost 3 bases, leaving 5 bases of the junction unmatched. The CDR3 reads CASSEETGAYNEQFF. CDR3 DNA sequence: TGTGCCAGCAGTGAGGAGACAGGGGCTTACAATGAGCAGTTCTTC.

J is TRBJ1-3 and V is TRBV5-6, with no clear D. The germline V gene encodes CDR1 SGHDT and CDR2 YYEEEE. Trimming cost V 2 bases and J 3 bases, with 9 bases left between them. This CDR3 is 14 amino acids long. The CDR3 DNA follows: TGTGCCAGCAGCTTATCCGCGGTTGGAAACACCATATATTTT. Translating it yields CASSLSAVGNTIYF.

At least ten counts were recorded for this clonotype. This chain joins TRBV11-3 and TRBJ2-1; tentative D call: TRBD1 (6 bases). Germline values: CDR1 SGHNT, CDR2 YENEEA. The V end was cut by 3 bases, the J end by 1 base, with 7 bases between. The CDR3 runs to 14 residues. CDR3 amino acids: CASSLTGSYNEQFF. The DNA of the CDR3 is TGTGCCAGCAGCTTGACAGGTTCCTACAATGAGCAGTTCTTC.

This rearrangement joins TRBV3-1 to TRBJ1-4; no clear D gene. The V end was cut by 4 bases, the J end by 0 bases, with 12 bases between. Germline-derived CDR1 and CDR2 are LGHDT and YNNKEL (reference sequence). This CDR3 region has 16 residues. DNA for the CDR3: TGTGCCAGCAGCCTCGGCCTGGGGTCAACTAATGAAAAACTGTTTTTT. Amino acids: CASSLGLGSTNEKLFF.

This clonotype was recorded many times. The gene calls are TRBV28 and TRBJ1-1; 11 nucleotides match TRBD1. Germline assignment: CDR1 MDHEN and CDR2 SYDVKM. The CDR3 contains 15 residues. V trimming: 8 bases; J trimming: 1 base; junction bases outside the gene matches: 6. The CDR3 DNA is TGTGCCAGCCGGACAGGGGGCGGAGGGAACACTGAAGCTTTCTTT. Translation gives CASRTGGGGNTEAFF.

The V gene is TRBV11-2, the J gene TRBJ2-5; D ambiguous. TRBJ2-1 matches the DNA end more closely, so the J call is doubtful. The CDR3 has 13 residues. Germline CDR1 SGHAT, CDR2 FQNNGV. As DNA, the CDR3 is TGTGCCAGCAGCTTAGGTTTATTGGCGAGGCAGTTCTTC. Translation gives CASSLGLLARQFF.

This clonotype was observed at least ten times. The rearrangement links TRBV7-8 to TRBJ2-1; D is unresolved. The CDR3 totals 15 residues. V lost 5 bases and J lost 0, with 11 bases in between. Germline-derived CDR1 and CDR2 are SGHVS and FQNEAQ. CDR3: CASSRDITSYNEQFF. DNA of the CDR3: TGTGCCAGCAGCCGTGACATCACCTCCTACAATGAGCAGTTCTTC.

This clonotype was detected many times. The rearrangement joins TRBV3-1 to TRBJ1-2; D not certain. The CDR3 runs 12 residues. Between the trimmed V and J ends, which lost 0 bases and 5 bases, there was a span of 4 bases. CDR1 and CDR2 from the germline V gene are LGHDT and YNNKEL (reference sequence). The DNA for the CDR3 is TGTGCCAGCAGCCAAGATAGGTATGGCTACACCTTC. This encodes CASSQDRYGYTF.

This clonotype was found many times. J is TRBJ2-3 and V is TRBV28; TRBD2 might be the D (6 bases). The ends were cut back, 6 bases at V and 0 bases at J, with 13 bases in the middle. This CDR3 has 15 amino acids. The germline V gene encodes CDR1 MDHEN and CDR2 SYDVKM. The CDR3 loop reads CASREASASTDTQYF. Here the CDR3 DNA reads TGTGCCAGCAGAGAAGCTAGCGCTAGCACAGATACGCAGTATTTT.

CDR3: CSAPDTAYEQYF. The CDR3 DNA is TGCAGTGCTCCGGACACGGCCTACGAGCAGTACTTC. V and J are TRBV20-1 and TRBJ2-7; weak D call: TRBD1 (5 bases). The V end was cut by 5 bases, the J end by 2 bases, with 10 bases between. The length of the CDR3 is 12 residues. CDR1 and CDR2 (germline): DFQATT, SNEGSKA (reference sequence).

This clonotype has just a few counts. The chain joins TRBV6-5 to TRBJ2-3; the D is unclear. Germline CDR1 reads MNHEY; CDR2 reads SVGAGI. This CDR3 is 14 amino acids long. V was clipped by 4 bases and J by 2 bases, with 10 bases between them. CDR3 in amino acids: CASSFRPHTDTQYF. The CDR3 nucleotides are TGTGCCAGCAGTTTTCGTCCTCACACAGATACGCAGTATTTT.

This clonotype was seen repeatedly, ten times or more. Sequence at one end of the junction differs from germline and may be a read error. The gene calls are TRBV28 and TRBJ1-2; D gene unclear. Per germline, CDR1 MDHEN and CDR2 SYDVKM. The CDR3 extends over 12 amino acids. The CDR3: CASSLGRDGYTF. The CDR3 DNA reads as TGCGCCAGCAGCCTAGGACGGGATGGCTACACCTTC.

In the case of this clonotype: One junction end does not reproduce the germline sequence, and a read error may be involved. The rearrangement links TRBV7-7 to TRBJ2-1; D unresolved. Germline V gives CDR1 SSHAT, CDR2 FNYEAQ (reference sequence). This CDR3 is 15 amino acids long. This CDR3 reads CASSLSISSYNEQFF. In DNA form, the CDR3 reads TGTGCTAGCAGCTTATCGATCAGCTCCTACAATGAGCAGTTCTTC.

This clonotype showed up many times. This chain uses TRBV20-1 with TRBJ2-5; 10 bases agree with TRBD1. Germline V CDR1 and CDR2: DFQATT, SNEGSKA (reference sequence). This CDR3 region has 14 residues. With V trimmed by 5 bases and J by 6 bases, 9 bases remained unmatched. The CDR3 region has the DNA TGCAGTGCTTCTACCGGGACAGGGGCGAAGACCCAGTACTTC. This translates into CSASTGTGAKTQYF.

In this sample, this clonotype turned up once. It may be a read error: a sequence one base away is much more abundant. The rearrangement joins TRBV28 to TRBJ2-3, with D uncertain. The CDR3 length is 13 residues. From germline, CDR1 is MDHEN and CDR2 SYDVKM. This chain's CDR3 is CASKESYTDTHYF. The CDR3 nucleotides are TGTGCCAGCAAGGAGAGCTACACAGATACGCATTATTTT.